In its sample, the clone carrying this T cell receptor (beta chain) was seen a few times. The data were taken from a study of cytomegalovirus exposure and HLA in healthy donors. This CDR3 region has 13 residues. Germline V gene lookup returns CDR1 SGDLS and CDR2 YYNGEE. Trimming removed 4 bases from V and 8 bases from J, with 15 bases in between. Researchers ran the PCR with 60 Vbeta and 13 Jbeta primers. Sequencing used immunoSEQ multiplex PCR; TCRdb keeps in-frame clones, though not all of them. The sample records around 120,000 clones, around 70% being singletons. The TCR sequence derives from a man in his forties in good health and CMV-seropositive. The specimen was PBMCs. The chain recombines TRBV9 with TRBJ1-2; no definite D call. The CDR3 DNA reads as TGTGCCAGCAGCTCGTCCGGAGACCTGGGCTACACCTTC. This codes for CASSSSGDLGYTF.